This TCR beta chain comes out of a study of blood T cell repertoires in COVID-19. Germline V gene lookup returns CDR1 SGHRS and CDR2 YFSETQ. CDR3 length: 14 amino acids. J lost 5 bases, V lost 3 bases, and 6 bases had no gene match. Study processing details: Amplification with reference gene primers provided the estimates of nucleated cell counts. Sequencing used immunoSEQ multiplex PCR; TCRdb keeps in-frame clones, though not all of them. The V and J calls and clone size come from that table; D and trimming were worked out from the DNA. Of about 100,000 clones in the sample, around 88% were seen once.

This rearrangement joins TRBV5-1 to TRBJ2-7; 9 bases line up with TRBD1. This receptor was obtained from a human donor in a cohort sampled during active COVID-19. Sequencing was carried out using peripheral blood. The CDR3 region has the DNA TGCGCCAGCAGCTGGGGACAGGGAACCCACGAGCAGTACTTC. Its protein is CASSWGQGTHEQYF.